This T cell receptor beta chain was sequenced for a study of blood T cell repertoires in COVID-19. The method was immunoSEQ multiplex PCR; TCRdb's version includes in-frame clones alone and lacks a portion of them. The profile shows about 210,000 clones, 80% to 90% of them singletons. Trimming removed 4 bases from V and 1 base from J, with 14 bases in between. There are 15 residues in the CDR3. Per the germline V gene, CDR1 is SGHRS and CDR2 is YFSETQ. The clonotype comes from a man aged 35-49 years with acute or convalescent COVID-19. The gene calls are TRBV5-1 and TRBJ1-2, with D perhaps TRBD1 (5 bases). Sequencing was done on a sample of peripheral blood. The CDR3 coding sequence is TGCGCCAGCAGCAGGGGCTCCGGGCTTAACTATGGCTACACCTTC. It encodes CASSRGSGLNYGYTF. The full variable domain, with the rest looked up from reference TRBV5-1 and TRBJ1-2, is KAGVTQTPRYLIKTRGQQVTLSCSPISGHRSVSWYQQTPGQGLQFLFEYFSETQRNKGNFPGRFSGRQFSNSRSEMNVSTLELGDSALYLCASSRGSGLNYGYTFGSGTRLTVV.